A single sample is the source of the 7 T cell receptor beta chains below, sequenced in a study of blood T cell repertoires in COVID-19 (dated by TCRdb to 2018 to 2021). Library preparation employed the immunoSEQ multiplex PCR assay. Held by TCRdb, this immuneACCESS table contains in-frame sequences only and omits some clones. Under half of the omission traces to an unresolved V gene where checked; the cause of the rest is unknown. This sample gives a few hundred thousand clones in total; approximately 89% of them show up just once. Of the sample, 1.6% falls within the top ten clones. Sequencing was carried out using peripheral blood. These receptors all stem from a woman aged 25 to 45 with COVID-19, enrolled during active disease.

The genes are TRBV28 and TRBJ1-2, with 9 positions matching TRBD1. CDR1 and CDR2 from the germline V gene are MDHEN and SYDVKM. The trim removed 6 bases at V and 4 bases at J, leaving 6 bases unmatched. This CDR3 has 14 residues. Written as DNA, the CDR3 is TGTGCCAGCAGCCCGCCGGGACAGGGCTATGGCTACACCTTC. This translates into CASSPPGQGYGYTF.

The V gene is TRBV3-1 (or the pseudogene TRBV3-2), the J gene TRBJ2-7; a weak D match, TRBD2 (7 bases). CDR1 and CDR2 (germline): LGHDT, YNNKEL (reference sequence). This CDR3 spans 15 amino acids. The germline V and J ends were trimmed by 1 base and 6 bases, with 16 bases remaining between them. The CDR3 protein is CASSQAWGGFGEQYF. The CDR3 bases are TGTGCCAGCAGCCAAGCGTGGGGGGGCTTTGGCGAGCAGTACTTC.

The chain combines TRBV6-6 with TRBJ2-2; 10 bases are a match to TRBD2. The germline gives CDR1 MNHNY, CDR2 SVGAGI (reference sequence). The CDR3 extends over 14 amino acids. Trimming cost V 10 bases and J 4 bases; bases outside gene matches: 6. DNA of the CDR3: TGTGCCACACTAGCGGGGCGGGGCACCGGGGAGCTGTTTTTT. It specifies CATLAGRGTGELFF.

The J gene is TRBJ1-1, the V gene TRBV2; 8 nucleotides agree with TRBD1. The junction had 7 bases not matched to a gene; V was cut back by 7 bases and J by 6 bases. Germline V gene sequence: CDR1 SNHLY, CDR2 FYNNEI. The CDR3 contains 13 residues. CDR3 region: CASITDRGSEAFF. In DNA form, the CDR3 reads TGTGCCAGCATTACCGACAGGGGATCTGAAGCTTTCTTT. The full variable domain, completed using reference TRBV2 and TRBJ1-1, is EPEVTQTPSHQVTQMGQEVILRCVPISNHLYFYWYRQILGQKVEFLVSFYNNEISEKSEIFDDQFSVERPDGSNFTLKIRSTKLEDSAMYFCASITDRGSEAFFGQGTRLTVV.

A few counts support this clone. The V gene is TRBV2, the J gene TRBJ2-3; 7 bases align to TRBD2. The CDR3 spans 14 residues. Germline CDR1 and CDR2: SNHLY and FYNNEI. Trimming took 7 bases from V and 2 from J; bases not matched to a gene: 6. The CDR3 coding sequence is TGTGCCAGCAACTCGGGGGGATTCACAGATACGCAGTATTTT. Translation gives CASNSGGFTDTQYF.

On this clone: The identical CDR3 is also encoded by other nucleotide sequences in the sample. CDR3 residues: CASSQGSGEAFF. CDR3 nucleotides: TGTGCCAGCAGCCAAGGTTCCGGTGAAGCTTTCTTT. The V gene is TRBV3-1 (or the pseudogene TRBV3-2), the J gene TRBJ1-1; the D is unclear. The CDR3 totals 12 residues. CDR1 is LGHDT and CDR2 is YNNKEL in the germline V gene (reference sequence). Trimming removed 1 base from V and 7 bases from J, with 7 bases in between.

The chain couples TRBV29-1 to TRBJ1-1, with D unclear. The CDR3 consists of 12 residues. The germline CDR1 and CDR2 sequences are SQVTM and ANQGSEA. With 7 bases removed from V and 3 bases from J, the gap between germline ends came to 12 bases. For the CDR3, the DNA is TGCAGCGGCCGCGTGAGGGACACTGAAGCTTTCTTT. Encoded protein: CSGRVRDTEAFF.